This TCR beta chain was sequenced for a study of regulatory T cells in long-lasting Graves disease. The time point denotes: persistent/refractory GD, antithyroid drugs over 5 years with positive TRAb. RNA from PBMCs was the source of the TCR library. HTBI primers from iRepertoire and Arm-PCR of CDR3 regions yielded the TCR beta libraries. One entry per CDR3 protein results from TCRdb running MiXCR on the multiplex PCR reads. The sample lists roughly 500,000 distinct CDR3 sequences; around 20% were seen once. Specimen: peripheral blood mononuclear cells (PBMCs), collected when the disease was refractory, from a patient treated with antithyroid drugs. The origin of this receptor is a female donor with Graves disease.

CDR3 nucleotides: TGTGCCAGCAGTGACAGTAGGGCCGGGGAGCTGTTTTTT. Amino acids: CASSDSRAGELFF. The chain is built from TRBV2 and TRBJ2-2; D is ambiguous. Germline assignment: CDR1 SNHLY and CDR2 FYNNEI. V lost 3 bases to trimming and J lost 6 bases, with 8 bases between them. The CDR3 consists of 13 residues.